Listed here is a single T cell receptor beta chain. CDR3 size: 13 residues. Germline CDR1 reads SGHVS; CDR2 reads FQNEAQ. V was pared by 1 base and J by 4 bases, with 5 bases between. Study processing details: Quantification of nucleated cells was approximated via reference gene primer amplification. The table came from immunoSEQ multiplex PCR; TCRdb's copy has only in-frame clones and leaves some out. The V and J calls and the clone size are those of that table, but D and trimming were determined from the DNA. The sample holds about 280,000 clones, about 85% seen once. This entry belongs to a study of blood T cell repertoires in COVID-19. As for the study in general: In each case, the material was cDNA or gDNA derived from T cells, B-cell-depleted T cells, or PBMCs.

This clonotype was obtained from a woman between 50 and 59 years old who had recovered from COVID-19. The sample comprised PBMCs or T cells enriched from blood (not recorded which). V is TRBV7-8 and J is TRBJ2-1; D call uncertain. The CDR3 sequence: CASSLVVYNEQFF. For the CDR3, the DNA is TGTGCCAGCAGCTTAGTCGTATACAATGAGCAGTTCTTC.